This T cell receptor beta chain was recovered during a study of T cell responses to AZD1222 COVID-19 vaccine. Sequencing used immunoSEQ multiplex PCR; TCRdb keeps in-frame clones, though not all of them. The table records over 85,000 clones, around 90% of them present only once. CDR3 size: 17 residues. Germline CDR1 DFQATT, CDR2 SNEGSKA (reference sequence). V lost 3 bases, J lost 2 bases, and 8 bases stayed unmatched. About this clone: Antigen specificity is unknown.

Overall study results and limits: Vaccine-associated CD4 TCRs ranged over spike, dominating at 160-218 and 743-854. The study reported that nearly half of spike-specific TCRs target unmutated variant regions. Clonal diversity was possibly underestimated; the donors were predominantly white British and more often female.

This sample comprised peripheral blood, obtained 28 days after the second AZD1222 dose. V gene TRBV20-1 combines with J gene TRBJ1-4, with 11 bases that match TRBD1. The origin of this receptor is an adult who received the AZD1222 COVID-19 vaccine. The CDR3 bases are TGCAGTGCTAGTCCCAGGACAGGGGGCTTTACTAATGAAAAACTGTTTTTT. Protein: CSASPRTGGFTNEKLFF.